This entry lists 17 T cell receptor beta chains sequenced from one sample in a study of tumor-infiltrating lymphocytes in primary liver carcinoma. A constant-region primer primed TCR beta cDNA synthesis from 450 to 550 ng of total RNA. Amplification in three nested multiplex PCR rounds with slightly modified ARM-PCR gave rise to TCR beta libraries. Each of the first two PCR rounds ran nine to ten cycles with TRBV1-TRBV30 forward and C-beta reverse primers. TCRdb re-derived calls from the multiplex PCR reads in MiXCR, one entry per CDR3 protein. Of about 320,000 distinct CDR3 sequences listed, 65% are singletons. Researchers drew blood RNA from unsorted whole blood and extracted germline DNA as well. Sequencing was done on a sample of peripheral blood. The receptors were gathered from a man aged 35-49 years with primary liver carcinoma and hepatitis B virus infection.

In its sample, this clonotype was seen a few times. The chain recombines TRBV7-9 with TRBJ1-2; no clear D gene. Trimming pared 1 base from V and 0 bases from J, leaving 9 bases between. This CDR3 is built from 15 residues. Germline CDR1 is SEHNR and CDR2 is FQNEAQ (reference sequence). The CDR3 region has the DNA TGTGCCAGCAGCTTAGGGTCGGGAACTAACTATGGCTACACCTTC. Its translation: CASSLGSGTNYGYTF.

On this clonotype itself: This could be a read error, since a much larger clone is one nucleotide away. The chain carries TRBV6-2 or TRBV6-3 and TRBJ1-2; tentatively, D is TRBD1 (6 bases). This CDR3 is built from 12 residues. Germline values: CDR1 MNHEY, CDR2 SVGEGT. The CDR3: CVTRDTGYGYTF. The CDR3 DNA sequence: TGTGTCACCCGGGACACTGGCTATGGCTACACCTTC.

This clonotype was counted once. It may be a read error: a sequence one base away is much more abundant. This chain links TRBV6-2 or TRBV6-3 with TRBJ1-5, with D perhaps matching TRBD1 (6 bases). With 6 bases removed from V and 10 bases from J, the gap between germline ends came to 16 bases. The CDR3 runs to 13 residues. Germline V CDR1 and CDR2: MNHEY, SVGEGT. As DNA, the CDR3 is TGTGCCAGCAGACAGGGACATAGTCATCCCCAGCATTTT. Its translation is CASRQGHSHPQHF.

Only one count was recorded for this clonotype. At one end the junction does not follow the germline gene, possibly because of a read error. This chain connects TRBV4-2 to TRBJ1-5, with 8 bases fitting TRBD1. This CDR3 region has 17 residues. Germline V gene lookup returns CDR1 LGHNA and CDR2 YNFKEQ. The CDR3 nucleotides read TGTGTCAGCAGCCAAGTGCGGACAGGGACGGCCGATCAGCCCCAGCATTTT. Amino acid sequence: CVSSQVRTGTADQPQHF.

In its sample, this clonotype was seen once. This may arise from a read error, as a much more abundant clone is one base away. The gene calls are TRBV5-4 and TRBJ1-2; possible D gene TRBD1, 6 bases. CDR1 and CDR2 from the germline V gene are SGHNT and YYREEE (reference sequence). The CDR3 is 15 residues long. In nucleotides, the CDR3 is TGTGTCAGCAGCTTGGTAGGCAGGGGATCGTCTGGCTACACCTTC. Translation gives CVSSLVGRGSSGYTF.

Remarks on this clonotype: A much larger clone differs by one base, so this may be a read error. V is TRBV12-3 or TRBV12-4 and J is TRBJ2-7, with D tentatively TRBD1 or TRBD2 (5 bases each). This CDR3 spans 15 amino acids. The DNA of the CDR3 is TGTGCCAGCACCGGAAAAGGGACGGCCTCCTACGAGCAGCACTTC. This gives the protein CASTGKGTASYEQHF.

With regard to this clonotype: This may be a read error, as it is one base from a much larger clone. The J gene is TRBJ2-1, the V gene TRBV12-3 or TRBV12-4; the D is unclear. The CDR3 consists of 15 residues. Deletions cut 5 bases from V and 0 bases from J, with 11 bases between. In DNA form, the CDR3 reads TGTGCCAGCAGTGAGTCGCGGAACTCCTACAATGAGCAGTTCTTC. Amino acid sequence: CASSESRNSYNEQFF.

Many counts were recorded for this clonotype. The V call is TRBV29-1, the J call TRBJ2-3, with D possibly matching TRBD2 (5 bases). Looked up from germline, CDR1 is SQVTM and CDR2 is ANQGSEA. V lost 5 bases to trimming and J lost 0 bases, with 18 bases between them. The CDR3 has 16 amino acids. CDR3 DNA: TGCAGCGTTCAGGCGGGTACCCGTACGAGCACAGATACGCAGTATTTT. As protein: CSVQAGTRTSTDTQYF.

On this clonotype itself: A read error may explain this, as a much larger clone is one base away. This chain joins TRBV6-2 or TRBV6-3 and TRBJ2-1; no firm D call. The CDR3 sequence is 18 residues long. Germline assignment: CDR1 MNHEY and CDR2 SVGEGT. As DNA, the CDR3 is TGTGCCGGCAGTTACTCGAGAGTTTGGGCTCATCCTAACAATGAGCAGTTCTTC. The encoded protein is CAGSYSRVWAHPNNEQFF.

In its sample, this clonotype was seen a few times. The chain uses TRBV12-3 or TRBV12-4 and TRBJ2-1; 7 nucleotides line up with TRBD2. The CDR3 is 16 residues long. Unmatched junction bases numbered 6, after V lost 4 bases and J lost 0 bases. The CDR3 DNA reads TGTGCCAGCAGTTCCCCGTCGGGGGGCTCCTACAATGAGCAGTTCTTC. Its protein is CASSSPSGGSYNEQFF.

A word on this clonotype: Given a much more abundant clone one base away, this may be a read error. The chain joins TRBV6-5 to TRBJ1-5; weak D call: TRBD1 (5 bases). This CDR3 comprises 13 residues. From germline, CDR1 is MNHEY and CDR2 SVGAGI. V lost 8 bases to trimming and J lost 0 bases, with 8 bases between them. The CDR3, as DNA: TGTGCCAGCGGGGACTGTAGCAATCAGCCCCAGCATTTT. Translation gives CASGDCSNQPQHF.

Of note for this clonotype: This may come from a read error, since a much larger clone is one base off. The conserved phenylalanine or tryptophan is not found at the CDR3 terminus, so this likely reflects a read error. The rearrangement links TRBV4-2 to TRBJ2-7, with TRBD1 matching 8 bases. Germline loops: CDR1 LGHNA, CDR2 YNFKEQ. Germline trimming cut 1 base from V and 2 bases from J; bases unmatched to any gene: 4. This CDR3 has 15 amino acids. CDR3 protein: CASSQALGQAYEQYS. In DNA, the CDR3 is TGTGCCAGCAGCCAAGCCCTGGGACAGGCCTACGAGCAGTACTCC.

Remarks on this clonotype: This may arise from a read error, as a much more abundant clone is one base away. The chain combines TRBV6-1 with TRBJ1-6; D is perhaps TRBD1 (6 bases). V lost 10 bases and J 8 bases, leaving 15 bases between the germline ends. The germline CDR1 and CDR2 sequences are MNHNS and SASEGT. CDR3 length equals 13 residues. The DNA of the CDR3 is TGTGCCATCCAGCGGGGGCTCGATTCACCCCTCCACTTT. Translated, it gives CAIQRGLDSPLHF.

Note on this clonotype: An end of the junction differs from the germline gene, which may be a read error. The chain uses TRBV11-1 and TRBJ2-7, with 8 bases identical to TRBD2. The CDR3 has 15 residues. Per germline, CDR1 SGHAT and CDR2 FQDESV (reference sequence). Written as DNA, the CDR3 is TGTGTCAGCAGCCCATCGGGAGGGTCTCACTACGAGCAGTACTTC. Its translation: CVSSPSGGSHYEQYF.

Comments on this clonotype: A read error is likely, as this CDR3 ends without the conserved phenylalanine or tryptophan. The chain employs TRBV4-2 and TRBJ2-2; unclear D gene. In germline, CDR1 is LGHNA, CDR2 YNFKEQ. The CDR3 contains 13 residues. In DNA form, the CDR3 reads TGCGCCAGCAGCCAAGAACCGGACGGGGAGCTGTTTTCT. This codes for CASSQEPDGELFS.

Turning to this clonotype: The conserved phenylalanine or tryptophan is not found at the CDR3 terminus, so this likely reflects a read error. The J gene is TRBJ2-5, the V gene TRBV25-1; D may be TRBD1 or TRBD2 (5 bases each). V lost 5 bases and J 2 bases, leaving 15 bases between the germline ends. The CDR3 extends over 15 amino acids. Per the germline V gene, CDR1 is MGHDK and CDR2 is SYGVNS. The CDR3 DNA reads as TGTGCCAGCAGTCGCCAATCAGGGAGACAAGAGACCCAGTACCTC. Protein sequence: CASSRQSGRQETQYL.

This clonotype has just a few counts. The chain is built from TRBV5-1 and TRBJ2-5; TRBD1 is a possible D gene (6 bases). The CDR3 spans 13 residues. From germline, CDR1 is SGHRS and CDR2 YFSETQ. The germline V and J ends were trimmed by 4 bases and 1 base, with 8 bases remaining between them. The CDR3 nucleotides are TGCGCCAGCAGCGCGGACAGCCAAGAGACCCAGTACTTC. It specifies CASSADSQETQYF.